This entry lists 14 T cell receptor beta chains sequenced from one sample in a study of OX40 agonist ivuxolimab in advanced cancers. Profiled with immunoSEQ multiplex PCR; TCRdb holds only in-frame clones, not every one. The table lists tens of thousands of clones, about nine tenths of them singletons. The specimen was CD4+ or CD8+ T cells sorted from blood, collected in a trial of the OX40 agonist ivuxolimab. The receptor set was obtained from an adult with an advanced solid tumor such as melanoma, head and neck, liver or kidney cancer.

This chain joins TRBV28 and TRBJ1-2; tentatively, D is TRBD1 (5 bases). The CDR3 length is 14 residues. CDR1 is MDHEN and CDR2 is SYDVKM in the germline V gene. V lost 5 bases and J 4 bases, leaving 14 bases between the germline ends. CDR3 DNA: TGTGCCAGCAGTCTGACGGGGCCGAGCTATGGCTACACCTTC. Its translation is CASSLTGPSYGYTF.

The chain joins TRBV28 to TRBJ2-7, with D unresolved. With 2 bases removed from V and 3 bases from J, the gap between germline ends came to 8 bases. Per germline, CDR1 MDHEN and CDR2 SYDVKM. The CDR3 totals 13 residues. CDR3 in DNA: TGTGCCAGCAGTTTAGGCCGGCACTACGAGCAGTACTTC. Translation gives CASSLGRHYEQYF. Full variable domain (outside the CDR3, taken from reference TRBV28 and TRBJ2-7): DVKVTQSSRYLVKRTGEKVFLECVQDMDHENMFWYRQDPGLGLRLIYFSYDVKMKEKGDIPEGYSVSREKKERFSLILESASTNQTSMYLCASSLGRHYEQYFGPGTRLTVT.

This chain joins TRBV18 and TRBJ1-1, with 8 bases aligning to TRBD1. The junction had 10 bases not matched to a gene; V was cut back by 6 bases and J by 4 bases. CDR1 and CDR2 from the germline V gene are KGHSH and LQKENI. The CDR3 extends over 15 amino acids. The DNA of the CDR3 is TGTGCCAGCTCCCGCAAGACAGGGGATAGCACTGAAGCTTTCTTT. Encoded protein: CASSRKTGDSTEAFF.

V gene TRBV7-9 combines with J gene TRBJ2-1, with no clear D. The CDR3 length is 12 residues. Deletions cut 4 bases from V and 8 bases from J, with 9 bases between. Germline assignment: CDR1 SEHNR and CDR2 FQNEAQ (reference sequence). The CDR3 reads CASSWRGYEQFF. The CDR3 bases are TGTGCCAGCAGCTGGAGAGGCTATGAGCAGTTCTTC.

This chain's CDR3 is CASSLGGGATDTQYF. The CDR3 coding sequence is TGTGCCAGCAGCTTAGGCGGGGGGGCCACAGATACGCAGTATTTT. The gene calls are TRBV7-9 and TRBJ2-3, with 9 bases matching TRBD2. From germline, CDR1 is SEHNR and CDR2 FQNEAQ (reference sequence). The V segment lost 1 base and the J segment 2 bases; nucleotides outside the gene matches: 1. This CDR3 contains 15 residues.

The CDR3 coding sequence is TGTGCCAGCAGCCGTGTGTCTACGGGGGCCTACGAGCAGTACTTC. Residues: CASSRVSTGAYEQYF. The genes are TRBV5-4 and TRBJ2-7; D perhaps matches TRBD2 (6 bases). This CDR3 contains 15 residues. Germline V gives CDR1 SGHNT, CDR2 YYREEE (reference sequence). V lost 4 bases and J lost 2, with 16 bases in between.

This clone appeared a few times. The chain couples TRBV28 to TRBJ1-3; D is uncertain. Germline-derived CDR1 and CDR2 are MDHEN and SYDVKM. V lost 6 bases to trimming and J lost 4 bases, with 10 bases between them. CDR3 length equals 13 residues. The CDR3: CASSASPGNTIYF. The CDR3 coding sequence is TGTGCCAGCAGCGCTAGCCCCGGAAACACCATATATTTT.

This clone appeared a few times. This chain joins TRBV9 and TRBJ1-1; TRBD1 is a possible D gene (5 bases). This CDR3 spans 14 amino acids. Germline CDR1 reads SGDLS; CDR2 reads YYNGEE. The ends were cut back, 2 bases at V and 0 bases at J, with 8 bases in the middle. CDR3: CASSVEGMNTEAFF. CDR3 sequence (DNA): TGTGCCAGCAGCGTCGAGGGGATGAACACTGAAGCTTTCTTT.

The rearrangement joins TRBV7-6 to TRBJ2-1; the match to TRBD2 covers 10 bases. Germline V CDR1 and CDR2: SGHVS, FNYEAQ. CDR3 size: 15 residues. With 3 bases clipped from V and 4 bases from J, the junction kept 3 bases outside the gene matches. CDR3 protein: CASSLSSGSYNEQFF. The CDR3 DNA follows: TGTGCCAGCAGCTTGTCTAGCGGGAGTTACAATGAGCAGTTCTTC.

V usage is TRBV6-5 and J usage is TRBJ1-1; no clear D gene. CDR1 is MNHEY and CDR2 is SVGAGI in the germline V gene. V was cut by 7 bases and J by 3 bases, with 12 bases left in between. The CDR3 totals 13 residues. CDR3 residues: CASTSRGYTEAFF. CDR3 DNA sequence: TGTGCCAGCACATCCCGCGGATACACTGAAGCTTTCTTT.

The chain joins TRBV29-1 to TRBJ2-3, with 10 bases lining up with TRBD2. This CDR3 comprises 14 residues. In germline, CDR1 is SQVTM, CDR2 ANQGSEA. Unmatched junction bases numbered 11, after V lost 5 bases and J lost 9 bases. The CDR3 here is CSVPLAGAGTTQYF. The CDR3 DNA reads TGCAGCGTTCCCCTAGCGGGGGCCGGGACCACGCAGTATTTT.

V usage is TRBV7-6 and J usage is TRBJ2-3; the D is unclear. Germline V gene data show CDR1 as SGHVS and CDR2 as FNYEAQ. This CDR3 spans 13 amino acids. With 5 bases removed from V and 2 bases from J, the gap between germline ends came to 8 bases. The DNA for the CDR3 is TGTGCCAGCAGCCGGATCATCACAGATACGCAGTATTTT. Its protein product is CASSRIITDTQYF.

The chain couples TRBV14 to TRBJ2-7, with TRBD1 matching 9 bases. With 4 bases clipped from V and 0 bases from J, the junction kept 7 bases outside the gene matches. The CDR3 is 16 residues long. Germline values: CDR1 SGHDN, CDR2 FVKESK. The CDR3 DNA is TGTGCCAGCAGCCGCGGGACAGGGCCGTCCTCCTACGAGCAGTACTTC. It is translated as CASSRGTGPSSYEQYF. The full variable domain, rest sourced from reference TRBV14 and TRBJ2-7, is EAGVTQFPSHSVIEKGQTVTLRCDPISGHDNLYWYRRVMGKEIKFLLHFVKESKQDESGMPNNRFLAERTGGTYSTLKVQPAELEDSGVYFCASSRGTGPSSYEQYFGPGTRLTVT.

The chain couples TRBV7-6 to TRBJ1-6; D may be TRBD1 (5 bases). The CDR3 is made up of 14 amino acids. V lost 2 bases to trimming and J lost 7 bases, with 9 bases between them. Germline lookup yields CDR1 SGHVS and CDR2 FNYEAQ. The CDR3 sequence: CASSLQGQNSPLHF. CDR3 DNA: TGTGCCAGCAGCTTACAGGGCCAAAATTCACCCCTCCACTTT.